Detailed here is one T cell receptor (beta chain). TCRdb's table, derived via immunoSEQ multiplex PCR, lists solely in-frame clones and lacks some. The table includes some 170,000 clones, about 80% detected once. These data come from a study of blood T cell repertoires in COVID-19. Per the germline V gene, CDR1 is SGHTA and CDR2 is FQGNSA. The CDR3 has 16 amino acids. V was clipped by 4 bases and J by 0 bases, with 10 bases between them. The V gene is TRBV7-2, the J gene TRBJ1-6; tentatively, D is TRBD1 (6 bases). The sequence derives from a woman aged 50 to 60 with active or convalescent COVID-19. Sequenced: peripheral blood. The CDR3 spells CASSSKQGSYNSPLHF. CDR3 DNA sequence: TGTGCCAGCAGCTCCAAACAGGGCTCCTATAATTCACCCCTCCACTTT.